Below are 21 T cell receptor beta chains sequenced from a single sample in a study of cytomegalovirus exposure and HLA in healthy donors. 60 Vbeta and 13 Jbeta primers were used in PCR. Data came from immunoSEQ multiplex PCR; TCRdb stores just in-frame clones and leaves some out. This repertoire shows hundreds of thousands of clones, about 81% found once; its top ten account for 6%. The sequencing input was PBMCs. The receptors stem from a man aged 40-49 years in good health and CMV-seropositive.

This sequence joins TRBV9 and TRBJ2-3, with a possible D match to TRBD1 (6 bases). CDR3 length: 15 amino acids. The V gene lost 4 bases and the J gene lost 2 bases, with 14 bases spanning the gap. Germline CDR1 and CDR2: SGDLS and YYNGEE. CDR3 coding DNA: TGTGCCAGCAGCCTTGAGGGGGTCTCCACAGATACGCAGTATTTT. Its protein is CASSLEGVSTDTQYF.

Only one count was recorded for this clone. The V call is TRBV14, the J call TRBJ2-3; D unresolved. In germline, CDR1 is SGHDN, CDR2 FVKESK. This CDR3 has 14 amino acids. V shed 4 bases and J shed 7 bases, with 15 bases lying between them. Here the CDR3 reads CASSLLTKMHTQYF. As DNA, the CDR3 is TGTGCCAGCAGCCTCCTGACAAAGATGCATACGCAGTATTTT. Full variable domain (outside the CDR3, taken from reference TRBV14 and TRBJ2-3): EAGVTQFPSHSVIEKGQTVTLRCDPISGHDNLYWYRRVMGKEIKFLLHFVKESKQDESGMPNNRFLAERTGGTYSTLKVQPAELEDSGVYFCASSLLTKMHTQYFGPGTRLTVL.

This chain links TRBV27 with TRBJ1-5; maybe TRBD1 (5 bases). Germline V gives CDR1 MNHEY, CDR2 SMNVEV (reference sequence). Deletions cut 4 bases from V and 1 base from J, with 29 bases between. The CDR3 totals 21 residues. In nucleotides, the CDR3 is TGTGCCAGCAGTTCCCTTTATTCCATGAGGGGCCGCGGGAGGAGCAATCAGCCCCAGCATTTT. The encoded protein is CASSSLYSMRGRGRSNQPQHF.

The chain combines TRBV5-1 with TRBJ2-5; 10 bases fit TRBD2. Per germline, CDR1 SGHRS and CDR2 YFSETQ. The CDR3 loop spans 15 amino acids. Germline trimming cut 1 base from V and 5 bases from J; bases unmatched to any gene: 5. This CDR3 reads CASSLSSGSGETQYF. In DNA, the CDR3 is TGCGCCAGCAGCTTGTCTAGCGGGAGCGGGGAGACCCAGTACTTC.

The rearrangement links TRBV11-3 to TRBJ2-6; 7 bases are a match to TRBD1. Germline V CDR1 and CDR2: SGHNT, YENEEA. CDR3 length: 15 residues. Germline trimming cut 2 bases from V and 2 bases from J; bases unmatched to any gene: 0. Here the CDR3 reads CASSLTGAGANVLTF. The CDR3 region has the DNA TGTGCCAGCAGCTTAACAGGGGCTGGGGCCAACGTCCTGACTTTC. The variable domain in full, completed from reference TRBV11-3 and TRBJ2-6, reads EAGVVQSPRYKIIEKKQPVAFWCNPISGHNTLYWYLQNLGQGPELLIRYENEEAVDDSQLPKDRFSAERLKGVDSTLKIQPAELGDSAVYLCASSLTGAGANVLTFGAGSRLTVL.

The J gene is TRBJ1-1, the V gene TRBV7-9; weak D call: TRBD1 (6 bases). The CDR3 is made up of 14 amino acids. Germline CDR1 SEHNR, CDR2 FQNEAQ (reference sequence). With 5 bases removed from V and 0 bases from J, the gap between germline ends came to 10 bases. The CDR3 region is CASSPDRLNTEAFF. CDR3 DNA sequence: TGTGCCAGCAGCCCGGACAGACTGAACACTGAAGCTTTCTTT. The complete variable domain, with remaining parts taken from reference TRBV7-9 and TRBJ1-1, reads DTGVSQNPRHKITKRGQNVTFRCDPISEHNRLYWYRQTLGQGPEFLTYFQNEAQLEKSRLLSDRFSAERPKGSFSTLEIQRTEQGDSAMYLCASSPDRLNTEAFFGQGTRLTVV.

The rearrangement links TRBV29-1 to TRBJ2-3, with D possibly matching TRBD1 (5 bases). CDR1 is SQVTM and CDR2 is ANQGSEA in the germline V gene. V shed 5 bases and J shed 1 base, with 7 bases lying between them. The CDR3 sequence is 12 residues long. The CDR3 coding sequence is TGCAGCGTTTGGGGCCGCACAGATACGCAGTATTTT. Amino acid sequence: CSVWGRTDTQYF.

The chain employs TRBV5-4 and TRBJ2-3; TRBD2 aligns across 13 bases. Unmatched junction bases numbered 10, after V lost 4 bases and J lost 2 bases. CDR3 length: 18 residues. Germline loops: CDR1 SGHNT, CDR2 YYREEE (reference sequence). The CDR3 reads CASSIGLAGDTNTDTQYF. The CDR3 DNA is TGTGCCAGCAGCATAGGACTAGCGGGAGACACAAACACAGATACGCAGTATTTT.

This chain connects TRBV7-9 to TRBJ2-1; tentative D call: TRBD1 (6 bases). Deletions cut 5 bases from V and 4 bases from J, with 12 bases between. The CDR3 spans 14 residues. Looked up from germline, CDR1 is SEHNR and CDR2 is FQNEAQ (reference sequence). The CDR3 loop is CASSPPGQYNEQFF. The CDR3 nucleotides are TGTGCCAGCAGCCCCCCAGGACAGTACAATGAGCAGTTCTTC. Full variable domain (rest looked up from reference TRBV7-9 and TRBJ2-1): DTGVSQNPRHKITKRGQNVTFRCDPISEHNRLYWYRQTLGQGPEFLTYFQNEAQLEKSRLLSDRFSAERPKGSFSTLEIQRTEQGDSAMYLCASSPPGQYNEQFFGPGTRLTVL.

V usage is TRBV27 and J usage is TRBJ2-7; TRBD1 might be the D (6 bases). V lost 5 bases to trimming and J lost 2 bases, with 13 bases between them. Germline CDR1 MNHEY, CDR2 SMNVEV (reference sequence). This CDR3 is 14 amino acids long. The CDR3 DNA reads as TGTGCCAGCAGTCTCTCCCGGGACACCTACGAGCAGTACGTC. Amino acid sequence: CASSLSRDTYEQYV.

The chain links TRBV6-5 to TRBJ2-7; 7 bases match TRBD1. The CDR3 is 14 amino acids. Germline CDR1 is MNHEY and CDR2 is SVGAGI. V lost 2 bases and J lost 3; bases outside the gene matches: 4. This chain's CDR3 is CASSYGQAGYEQYV. The CDR3 coding sequence is TGTGCCAGCAGTTACGGACAGGCGGGCTACGAGCAGTACGTC.

The chain carries TRBV27 and TRBJ2-3, with 10 bases fitting TRBD1. The germline V gene has CDR1 MNHEY and CDR2 SMNVEV (reference sequence). The CDR3 length is 17 residues. V trimming: 8 bases; J trimming: 4 bases; junction bases outside the gene matches: 15. CDR3 nucleotides: TGTGCCAGCGCTTCACTAATTCCGGGACAGGGGTCAGATACGCAGTATTTT. This codes for CASASLIPGQGSDTQYF.

The chain links TRBV10-1 to TRBJ1-2; TRBD1 matches 12 bases. Germline trimming cut 4 bases from V and 4 bases from J; bases unmatched to any gene: 7. The CDR3 contains 16 residues. Germline V lookup: CDR1 WNHNN, CDR2 SYGVQD (reference sequence). The CDR3 region has the DNA TGCGCCAGCAGTGGGGGACAGGGGGCATTAGGCTATGGCTACACCTTC. Residues: CASSGGQGALGYGYTF.

This chain joins TRBV4-2 and TRBJ2-7; 10 bases are a match to TRBD2. The CDR3 has 16 amino acids. The germline V gene has CDR1 LGHNA and CDR2 YNFKEQ. The V segment lost 3 bases and the J segment 1 base; nucleotides outside the gene matches: 6. The CDR3 region has the DNA TGTGCCAGCAGCCATGTAGCGGGGGGCTTTTCCTACGAGCAGTACTTC. It encodes CASSHVAGGFSYEQYF.

This chain uses TRBV7-3 with TRBJ2-1; 12 bases map to TRBD2. From germline, CDR1 is SGHTA and CDR2 FQGTGA. This CDR3 is built from 16 residues. The ends lost 4 bases at V and 3 bases at J; junction bases unmatched: 4. CDR3 nucleotides: TGTGCCAGCAGCTACGGGACTAGCGGGTTCTACAATGAGCAGTTCTTC. Its translation: CASSYGTSGFYNEQFF.

V and J are TRBV5-1 and TRBJ1-1, with TRBD1 matching 8 bases. This CDR3 has 14 amino acids. Germline CDR1 reads SGHRS; CDR2 reads YFSETQ. V gave up 1 base and J gave up 4 bases; unmatched junction bases: 3. CDR3 nucleotides: TGCGCCAGCAGCTTGTACAGGGGGGGCACTGAAGCTTTCTTT. Encoded protein: CASSLYRGGTEAFF. The whole variable domain, remainder taken from reference TRBV5-1 and TRBJ1-1, is KAGVTQTPRYLIKTRGQQVTLSCSPISGHRSVSWYQQTPGQGLQFLFEYFSETQRNKGNFPGRFSGRQFSNSRSEMNVSTLELGDSALYLCASSLYRGGTEAFFGQGTRLTVV.

This clone was picked up a small number of times. The chain links TRBV7-9 to TRBJ2-7; D is perhaps TRBD1 (6 bases). Germline V lookup: CDR1 SEHNR, CDR2 FQNEAQ (reference sequence). The CDR3 length is 14 residues. The ends were cut back, 6 bases at V and 3 bases at J, with 15 bases in the middle. The CDR3 bases are TGTGCCAGCAGGCGCGCAGGGGAGCACTACGAGCAGTACTTC. This encodes CASRRAGEHYEQYF.

The V call is TRBV19, the J call TRBJ1-5; D perhaps matches TRBD1 (6 bases). The CDR3 is 14 residues long. Germline-derived CDR1 and CDR2 are LNHDA and SQIVND (reference sequence). Trimming took 8 bases from V and 0 from J, leaving 11 bases between them. CDR3 sequence (DNA): TGTGCCAGTCAGGGGATGGGTAGCAATCAGCCCCAGCATTTT. Amino acids: CASQGMGSNQPQHF.

J is TRBJ1-5 and V is TRBV2, with a weak D call TRBD1 (6 bases). The germline CDR1 and CDR2 sequences are SNHLY and FYNNEI. This CDR3 is built from 17 residues. The V end lost 7 bases, the J end lost 9 bases, and 28 bases lay between the germline ends. DNA for the CDR3: TGTGCCAGCATCTCAATCCGGGACAAGGTCGATGGGATGCCCCAGCATTTT. As protein: CASISIRDKVDGMPQHF. Based on the CDR3 plus reference TRBV2 and TRBJ1-5, the full variable domain is EPEVTQTPSHQVTQMGQEVILRCVPISNHLYFYWYRQILGQKVEFLVSFYNNEISEKSEIFDDQFSVERPDGSNFTLKIRSTKLEDSAMYFCASISIRDKVDGMPQHFGDGTRLSIL.

This clone has just a few counts. The chain combines TRBV25-1 with TRBJ2-5; D might be TRBD1 (6 bases). Germline values: CDR1 MGHDK, CDR2 SYGVNS. Trimming took off 8 bases at V and 3 bases at J, with 13 bases between the two ends. The CDR3 has 13 residues. DNA for the CDR3: TGTGCCAGCGGGGACACAGGGAAAGAGACCCAGTACTTC. This gives the protein CASGDTGKETQYF. Filled out from reference TRBV25-1 and TRBJ2-5, the complete variable domain reads EADIYQTPRYLVIGTGKKITLECSQTMGHDKMYWYQQDPGMELHLIHYSYGVNSTEKGDLSSESTVSRIRTEHFPLTLESARPSHTSQYLCASGDTGKETQYFGPGTRLLVL.

The V gene is TRBV4-1, the J gene TRBJ2-5; 7 positions match TRBD2. The CDR3 extends over 15 amino acids. Germline V gene sequence: CDR1 MGHRA, CDR2 YSYEKL. V was clipped by 1 base and J by 1 base; unmatched bases: 3. In DNA form, the CDR3 reads TGCGCCAGCAGCCAAGGCGGGAGTCCCCAAGAGACCCAGTACTTC. Protein: CASSQGGSPQETQYF.